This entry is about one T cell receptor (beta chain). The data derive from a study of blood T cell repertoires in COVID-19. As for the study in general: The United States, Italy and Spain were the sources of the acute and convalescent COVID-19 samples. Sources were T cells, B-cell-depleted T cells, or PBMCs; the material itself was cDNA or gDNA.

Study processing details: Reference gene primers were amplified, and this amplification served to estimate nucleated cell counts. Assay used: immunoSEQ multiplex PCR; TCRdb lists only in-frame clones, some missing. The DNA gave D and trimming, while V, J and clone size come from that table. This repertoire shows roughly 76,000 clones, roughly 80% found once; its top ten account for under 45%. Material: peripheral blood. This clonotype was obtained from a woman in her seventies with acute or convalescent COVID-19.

In nucleotides, the CDR3 is TGTGCCAGCAGAGTGGCTAGCGGGTCCACAGATACGCAGTATTTT. It specifies CASRVASGSTDTQYF. V gene TRBV2 combines with J gene TRBJ2-3; 8 bases are a match to TRBD2. V lost 6 bases and J lost 2; bases outside the gene matches: 7. Germline V lookup: CDR1 SNHLY, CDR2 FYNNEI. This CDR3 is 15 amino acids long.